The 18 T cell receptor beta chains below all came from one sample that was sequenced in a study of T cells in Graves' hyperthyroidism and ophthalmopathy. RNA transcripts served as the template for amplifying TCR beta CDR3 regions. When the TCR CDR3 underwent first-round RT-PCR, the HTBI primer set was used. TCRdb fed the multiplex PCR reads into MiXCR, producing one record per CDR3 protein. The repertoire holds roughly 380,000 distinct CDR3 sequences, with 18% as singletons. Sequencing was done on a sample of blood. The receptors were gathered from a woman aged 40 to 55 with Graves' ophthalmopathy.

This rearrangement joins TRBV20-1 to TRBJ2-5; TRBD1 is a possible D gene (6 bases). CDR1 and CDR2 from the germline V gene are DFQATT and SNEGSKA (reference sequence). The V gene lost 3 bases and the J gene lost 5 bases, with 16 bases spanning the gap. This CDR3 is 14 amino acids long. CDR3 DNA: TGCAGTGCTAGGTCCAGGGGTTGGGGGGAGACCCAGTACTTC. Encoded protein: CSARSRGWGETQYF.

Concerning this clonotype itself: Possible read error: a much larger clone is one base away. Without the conserved terminal phenylalanine or tryptophan, this CDR3 likely stems from a read error. The DNA is left out, because the CDR3 cannot be placed on it with certainty; the CDR3 is given as TCRdb lists it. The chain has TRBV6-1 and TRBJ2-2; TRBD1 is the table's D call, not checked against the DNA. The CDR3 comprises 15 residues, both ends counted. Germline V gives CDR1 MNHNS, CDR2 SASEGT. The chain's CDR3 is CASSAPGANTGELLL.

This clonotype was seen ten or more times. A junction end diverges from the germline sequence, so it may reflect a read error. V gene TRBV3-1 combines with J gene TRBJ2-4; D not resolved. The CDR3 has 17 residues. Germline assignment: CDR1 LGHDT and CDR2 YNNKEL (reference sequence). In DNA form, the CDR3 reads TGTGCCAGCAGCCAAGATGCGGCCATGAATGCCAAAAACACTCAGTACTTC. This translates into CASSQDAAMNAKNTQYF.

At least ten counts were recorded for this clonotype. The chain couples TRBV9 to TRBJ2-4; 8 bases are shared with TRBD2. Per germline, CDR1 SGDLS and CDR2 YYNGEE. This CDR3 contains 17 residues. V was pared by 0 bases and J by 3 bases, with 8 bases of the junction left unmatched. The CDR3 DNA follows: TGTGCCAGCAGCGTAGATGCGGGGGGCCTCGTCAAAAACATTCAGTACTTC. It codes for CASSVDAGGLVKNIQYF.

Ten or more counts support this clonotype. The V call is TRBV11-1, the J call TRBJ2-7; D remains ambiguous. The CDR3 extends over 16 amino acids. V gave up 3 bases and J gave up 2 bases, with 17 bases separating them. CDR1 and CDR2 (germline): SGHAT, FQDESV (reference sequence). The CDR3 region has the DNA TGTGCCAGCAGCTTCATTGAAAGAGGCAAAACCTACGAGCAGTACTTC. It is translated as CASSFIERGKTYEQYF.

This clonotype was observed at least ten times. The chain couples TRBV3-2 to TRBJ2-7; the table's D call TRBD1 went unverified against the DNA. TRBV3-2 is a listed pseudogene. The CDR3 runs to 17 residues. CDR3 nucleotides: TGTGCCAGCAGCCAAGGCGTTCCCGGACAGGGCTCAGGCGAGCAGTACTTC. Residues: CASSQGVPGQGSGEQYF.

Many counts were recorded for this clonotype. A read error may produce the germline difference seen at one junction end. V and J are TRBV5-1 and TRBJ1-2; D is perhaps TRBD1 (6 bases). This CDR3 has 15 residues. Per germline, CDR1 SGHRS and CDR2 YFSETQ. The CDR3 region is CASSYAVHRADGHTF. The CDR3 nucleotides read TGCGCCAGCAGCTACGCCGTACACAGGGCGGATGGCCACACCTTC.

This clonotype was detected ten times or more. This sequence joins TRBV9 and TRBJ2-2; D is unclear. Germline CDR1 and CDR2: SGDLS and YYNGEE. This CDR3 region has 13 residues. V lost 4 bases and J 8 bases, leaving 12 bases between the germline ends. CDR3 loop: CASSHNHPGELFF. The DNA for the CDR3 is TGTGCCAGCAGCCATAATCACCCGGGGGAGCTGTTTTTT. The full variable domain, with the rest looked up from reference TRBV9 and TRBJ2-2, is DSGVTQTPKHLITATGQRVTLRCSPRSGDLSVYWYQQSLDQGLQFLIQYYNGEERAKGNILERFSAQQFPDLHSELNLSSLELGDSALYFCASSHNHPGELFFGEGSRLTVL.

V gene TRBV27 combines with J gene TRBJ2-7, with 9 positions matching TRBD1. J lost 0 bases, V lost 5 bases, and 5 bases had no gene match. Germline-derived CDR1 and CDR2 are MNHEY and SMNVEV (reference sequence). This CDR3 is built from 15 residues. The CDR3 sequence is CASSDRGISSYEQYF. CDR3 sequence (DNA): TGTGCCAGCAGTGACAGGGGGATTAGCTCCTACGAGCAGTACTTC.

The chain's CDR3 is CASSEAELLAGVVEQYF. The CDR3 region has the DNA TGTGCCAGCAGTGAAGCGGAGTTACTAGCGGGAGTGGTCGAGCAGTACTTC. The rearrangement links TRBV6-1 to TRBJ2-7; 11 bases align to TRBD2. V gave up 0 bases and J gave up 6 bases; unmatched junction bases: 10. The germline gives CDR1 MNHNS, CDR2 SASEGT. CDR3 size: 17 residues.

This clonotype was counted at least ten times. V usage is TRBV28 and J usage is TRBJ2-5, with 12 positions matching TRBD1. The ends lost 5 bases at V and 5 bases at J; junction bases unmatched: 9. The CDR3 is 16 residues long. CDR1 and CDR2 from the germline V gene are MDHEN and SYDVKM. CDR3 DNA: TGTGCCAGCAGTCAAATTGGGACAGGGGGCACGGAGACCCAGTACTTC. It codes for CASSQIGTGGTETQYF.

Only a few counts were recorded for this clonotype. The chain joins TRBV6-1 to TRBJ1-6, with D hard to call. Trimming cost V 6 bases and J 2 bases, with 5 bases left between them. CDR1 MNHNS and CDR2 SASEGT come from the germline V gene. CDR3 size: 13 residues. This chain's CDR3 is CASRVAYNSPLHF. The DNA of the CDR3 is TGTGCCAGCAGGGTAGCCTATAATTCACCCCTCCACTTT.

This clonotype was recorded many times. J is TRBJ1-5 and V is TRBV28; 7 bases are shared with TRBD1. The V segment lost 6 bases and the J segment 4 bases; nucleotides outside the gene matches: 21. CDR1 MDHEN and CDR2 SYDVKM come from the germline V gene. This CDR3 contains 19 residues. The CDR3 loop is CASRDNQRTGPASNQPQHF. In DNA form, the CDR3 reads TGTGCCAGCAGGGATAATCAGAGGACAGGTCCTGCCTCTAATCAGCCCCAGCATTTT.

This clonotype was seen ten or more times. As DNA, the CDR3 is TGTGCCAGCAGCTTAAGGGGTGTCGGGGGTTATGGCTACACCTTC. It specifies CASSLRGVGGYGYTF. The V call is TRBV7-2, the J call TRBJ1-2; D may be TRBD1 (5 bases). Trimming took 2 bases from V and 5 from J, leaving 15 bases between them. Germline CDR1 reads SGHTA; CDR2 reads FQGNSA. The CDR3 is 15 amino acids.

This clonotype came up many times. The chain recombines TRBV6-5 with TRBJ1-3; D gene ambiguous. Trimming cost V 6 bases and J 0 bases, with 6 bases left between them. This CDR3 is 13 amino acids long. Germline assignment: CDR1 MNHEY and CDR2 SVGAGI. The CDR3 loop is CASRGLSGNTIYF. In nucleotides, the CDR3 is TGTGCCAGCAGAGGCCTCTCTGGAAACACCATATATTTT.

This clonotype was seen repeatedly, ten times or more. J is TRBJ2-2 and V is TRBV6-5; no clear D gene. The CDR3 consists of 11 residues. Looked up from germline, CDR1 is MNHEY and CDR2 is SVGAGI. Trimming stripped 4 bases from V and 7 bases from J, with 4 bases between. CDR3 coding DNA: TGTGCCAGCAGTTCCCTCGGGGAGCTGTTTTTT. The encoded protein is CASSSLGELFF.

This clonotype was observed once. The chain joins TRBV28 to TRBJ1-5, with no clear D. Germline CDR1 is MDHEN and CDR2 is SYDVKM. This CDR3 has 15 residues. V dropped 8 bases and J dropped 1 base, with 15 bases sitting between them. The CDR3 reads CASGDDLGSNQPQHF. CDR3 coding DNA: TGTGCCAGCGGTGATGATTTGGGGAGCAATCAGCCCCAGCATTTT.

This clonotype was seen ten or more times. The chain couples TRBV29-1 to TRBJ2-7; 7 positions match TRBD1. The J segment lost 4 bases and the V segment lost 2 bases, leaving 5 bases of the junction unmatched. The CDR3 runs to 13 residues. Germline V gene data show CDR1 as SQVTM and CDR2 as ANQGSEA. This CDR3 is CSVESGTAYEQYF. The CDR3 DNA sequence: TGCAGCGTTGAAAGTGGGACAGCTTACGAGCAGTACTTC.